This T cell receptor (beta chain) derives from a study of control samples from healthy donors and cancer patients. Using immunoSEQ multiplex PCR, the repertoire was profiled, and TCRdb retains in-frame clones only, with some absent. The sample includes 77,000 or so clones, 91% of them seen just once. Sequencing was done on a sample of blood. This receptor was taken from a man between 25 and 39 years old in good health.

The CDR3: CASSSDTTGNTEAFF. Written as DNA, the CDR3 is TGTGCCAGCAGCTCTGACACTACAGGAAACACTGAAGCTTTCTTT. This sequence joins TRBV7-9 and TRBJ1-1; weak D call: TRBD1 (5 bases). V was cut by 4 bases and J by 2 bases, with 14 bases left in between. The CDR3 runs 15 residues. Per germline, CDR1 SEHNR and CDR2 FQNEAQ (reference sequence). The full variable domain, its missing parts supplied by reference TRBV7-9 and TRBJ1-1, is DTGVSQNPRHKITKRGQNVTFRCDPISEHNRLYWYRQTLGQGPEFLTYFQNEAQLEKSRLLSDRFSAERPKGSFSTLEIQRTEQGDSAMYLCASSSDTTGNTEAFFGQGTRLTVV.